The next 28 T cell receptor beta chains were all read from a single sample in a study of blood T cell repertoires in COVID-19. TCRdb's copy holds only in-frame clones and misses some; the assay was immunoSEQ multiplex PCR. The data contain approximately 280,000 clones, over 75% of them singletons. Sequenced: peripheral blood. These receptors all stem from a man younger than 35 with active or convalescent COVID-19.

The V and J genes are TRBV6-6 and TRBJ1-1; D is uncertain. Trimming removed 5 bases from V and 1 base from J, with 8 bases in between. Germline CDR1 is MNHNY and CDR2 is SVGAGI (reference sequence). This CDR3 is 13 amino acids long. The CDR3 bases are TGTGCCAGCAGTATGAGGGAGAACACTGAAGCTTTCTTT. Translation: CASSMRENTEAFF.

The chain combines TRBV7-6 with TRBJ2-2, with 14 bases that match TRBD2. This CDR3 is 17 amino acids long. The V and J ends lost 5 bases and 2 bases, in that order; junction bases with no gene match: 4. Per germline, CDR1 SGHVS and CDR2 FNYEAQ. The CDR3 DNA reads TGTGCCAGCAGCAGGACTAGCGGGGGGCCAAACACCGGGGAGCTGTTTTTT. Its protein product is CASSRTSGGPNTGELFF.

The chain recombines TRBV3-1 (or the pseudogene TRBV3-2) with TRBJ2-3, with 7 nucleotides matching TRBD2. Germline V gives CDR1 LGHDT, CDR2 YNNKEL (reference sequence). This CDR3 has 14 amino acids. V trimming: 7 bases; J trimming: 5 bases; junction bases outside the gene matches: 9. CDR3 in DNA: TGTGCCAGCACTAGTCGGGGGGAGGGAGATACGCAGTATTTT. It yields the protein CASTSRGEGDTQYF.

The chain joins TRBV5-4 to TRBJ2-7; 8 nucleotides match TRBD2. The CDR3 is 13 residues long. Germline trimming cut 4 bases from V and 9 bases from J; bases unmatched to any gene: 9. Germline V gene sequence: CDR1 SGHNT, CDR2 YYREEE (reference sequence). CDR3 DNA sequence: TGTGCCAGCAGCCGCGGGGGGATCGAGGGGCAGTACTTC. This sequence encodes CASSRGGIEGQYF.

The V call is TRBV10-3, the J call TRBJ1-3; 11 bases align to TRBD1. The germline CDR1 and CDR2 sequences are ENHRY and SYGVKD. This CDR3 comprises 15 residues. Trimming took 10 bases from V and 3 from J; bases not matched to a gene: 8. CDR3 sequence: CATGGQGAFGNTIYF. CDR3 DNA sequence: TGTGCCACCGGAGGACAGGGGGCATTTGGAAACACCATATATTTT.

The V gene is TRBV18, the J gene TRBJ1-1, with 7 bases fitting TRBD1. CDR3 size: 15 residues. Germline V gene lookup returns CDR1 KGHSH and CDR2 LQKENI. The V segment lost 5 bases and the J segment 5 bases; nucleotides outside the gene matches: 11. The CDR3: CASSNDRDGGTEAFF. CDR3 in DNA: TGTGCCAGCTCAAATGACAGGGATGGTGGGACTGAAGCTTTCTTT.

The V call is TRBV5-4, the J call TRBJ1-6; D is undetermined. CDR3 length: 14 residues. Germline V gene sequence: CDR1 SGHNT, CDR2 YYREEE (reference sequence). Trimming pared 0 bases from V and 9 bases from J, leaving 10 bases between. The CDR3 sequence is CASSLDRISSPLHF. CDR3 DNA sequence: TGTGCCAGCAGCTTGGACAGAATCAGTTCACCCCTCCACTTT. Supplemented by reference TRBV5-4 and TRBJ1-6, the full variable domain reads ETGVTQSPTHLIKTRGQQVTLRCSSQSGHNTVSWYQQALGQGPQFIFQYYREEENGRGNFPPRFSGLQFPNYSSELNVNALELDDSALYLCASSLDRISSPLHFGNGTRLTVT.

The rearrangement uses TRBV18 and TRBJ2-4; TRBD1 might be the D (5 bases). V was cut by 3 bases and J by 2 bases, with 14 bases left in between. The germline V gene encodes CDR1 KGHSH and CDR2 LQKENI. The CDR3 has 16 residues. The CDR3 DNA sequence: TGTGCCAGCTCACCCCCGGTTGGGGCCTCCAAAAACATTCAGTACTTC. This gives the protein CASSPPVGASKNIQYF.

The V gene is TRBV11-2, the J gene TRBJ2-3; a possible D gene is TRBD1 (5 bases). V lost 5 bases, J lost 6 bases, and 6 bases lay in between. Germline V gives CDR1 SGHAT, CDR2 FQNNGV. The CDR3 covers 11 residues. CDR3 DNA sequence: TGTGCCAGCAGCCCAGGGGATACGCAGTATTTT. It translates to CASSPGDTQYF.

This clone was counted a single time. The rearrangement uses TRBV6-5 and TRBJ2-7, with D maybe TRBD2 (5 bases). Trimming removed 0 bases at V and 4 bases at J, with 13 bases between. From germline, CDR1 is MNHEY and CDR2 SVGAGI. This CDR3 is built from 15 residues. Here the CDR3 DNA reads TGTGCCAGCAGTTACTCGAGAGGGATTGCTTACGAGCAGTACTTC. Its protein is CASSYSRGIAYEQYF.

The rearrangement uses TRBV19 and TRBJ2-2; possibly TRBD2 for D (7 bases). The CDR3 has 16 residues. CDR1 is LNHDA, CDR2 SQIVND, per germline (reference sequence). V gave up 8 bases and J gave up 6 bases, with 22 bases separating them. The CDR3, as DNA: TGTGCCAGTTGGGGGGCCTGGGAGGGAATTGCCGGGGAGCTGTTTTTT. Protein: CASWGAWEGIAGELFF.

This chain links TRBV7-9 with TRBJ1-4; TRBD1 matches at 10 bases. This CDR3 is built from 15 residues. Trimming cost V 5 bases and J 8 bases; bases outside gene matches: 8. CDR1 and CDR2 from the germline V gene are SEHNR and FQNEAQ (reference sequence). CDR3 DNA sequence: TGTGCCAGCAGCACCCGACAGGGGGCATTCGAAAAACTGTTTTTT. It translates to CASSTRQGAFEKLFF.

J is TRBJ2-5 and V is TRBV9, with 11 bases lining up with TRBD2. The trim removed 0 bases at V and 5 bases at J, leaving 6 bases unmatched. The CDR3 is 16 amino acids. Germline V gene lookup returns CDR1 SGDLS and CDR2 YYNGEE. In DNA, the CDR3 is TGTGCCAGCAGCGTAGATAGCGGGGGGGCGGTGGAGACCCAGTACTTC. This encodes CASSVDSGGAVETQYF.

This clone was detected only a few times. The rearrangement joins TRBV19 to TRBJ1-1; tentative D call: TRBD1 (6 bases). In germline, CDR1 is LNHDA, CDR2 SQIVND (reference sequence). V lost 5 bases and J 12 bases, leaving 25 bases between the germline ends. The CDR3 is 15 amino acids. The CDR3 region is CASSRIQGFFEATFF. The CDR3 DNA sequence: TGTGCCAGTAGTCGGATACAGGGTTTTTTTGAGGCGACTTTCTTT.

V usage is TRBV5-1 and J usage is TRBJ2-2, with D perhaps TRBD2 (6 bases). The CDR3 has 17 residues. Germline CDR1 is SGHRS and CDR2 is YFSETQ. The V and J ends lost 0 bases and 1 base respectively, with 13 bases between them. The CDR3 DNA is TGCGCCAGCAGCTTGGAACTAGGACTACAGAACACCGGGGAGCTGTTTTTT. This sequence encodes CASSLELGLQNTGELFF.

The V call is TRBV27, the J call TRBJ1-1, with 7 bases fitting TRBD1. V lost 7 bases, J lost 4 bases, and 12 bases stayed unmatched. Germline V gene sequence: CDR1 MNHEY, CDR2 SMNVEV (reference sequence). The CDR3 spans 15 residues. The DNA for the CDR3 is TGTGCCAGCAAACTTGACAGGGTTTTGGGCACTGAAGCTTTCTTT. Translation: CASKLDRVLGTEAFF.

CDR3 bases: TGTGCCAGCAGTGTGGAGACAGGGGGCGTCGGGACTAATGAAAAACTGTTTTTT. It yields the protein CASSVETGGVGTNEKLFF. V gene TRBV6-1 combines with J gene TRBJ1-4; 10 bases are shared with TRBD1. CDR1 is MNHNS, CDR2 SASEGT, per germline. Trimming at V came to 4 bases and at J to 2 bases, leaving 10 bases not matched to a gene. There are 18 residues in the CDR3.

As regards this clone: Other nucleotide sequences from this sample produce the same CDR3. The rearrangement uses TRBV6-5 and TRBJ2-7, with D possibly matching TRBD1 (6 bases). Germline V gives CDR1 MNHEY, CDR2 SVGAGI. This CDR3 is 13 amino acids long. The germline V and J ends were trimmed by 0 bases and 4 bases, with 7 bases remaining between them. CDR3 nucleotides: TGTGCCAGCAGTTACTCCAGGGGATACGAGCAGTACTTC. This encodes CASSYSRGYEQYF.

The chain recombines TRBV5-1 with TRBJ2-1, with D possibly TRBD2 on 6 matching bases. V lost 3 bases, J lost 5 bases, and 12 bases lay in between. Germline loops: CDR1 SGHRS, CDR2 YFSETQ. This CDR3 contains 14 residues. DNA of the CDR3: TGCGCCAGCAGCTATTCGGCGGGAAACAATGAGCAGTTCTTC. This gives the protein CASSYSAGNNEQFF.

The rearrangement uses TRBV11-2 and TRBJ1-1; D uncertain. This CDR3 comprises 14 residues. Trimming cost V 1 base and J 2 bases, with 8 bases left between them. CDR1 and CDR2 (germline): SGHAT, FQNNGV. This CDR3 is CASSLAFINTEAFF. As DNA, the CDR3 is TGTGCCAGCAGCTTAGCCTTTATAAACACTGAAGCTTTCTTT.

This chain links TRBV12-3 or TRBV12-4 with TRBJ2-7; possibly TRBD2 for D (5 bases). The CDR3 runs 13 residues. V lost 5 bases to trimming and J lost 3 bases, with 11 bases between them. The DNA of the CDR3 is TGTGCCAGCAGTGTCGGGGTCAACTACGAGCAGTACTTC. Amino acids: CASSVGVNYEQYF.

This chain uses TRBV9 with TRBJ2-1; 12 nucleotides align to TRBD2. Germline loops: CDR1 SGDLS, CDR2 YYNGEE. The CDR3 sequence is 20 residues long. V was pared by 4 bases and J by 0 bases, with 14 bases of the junction left unmatched. CDR3 loop: CASSPRLGTSGGSSYNEQFF. The CDR3 nucleotides are TGTGCCAGCAGCCCCCGGCTAGGAACTAGCGGGGGGAGCTCCTACAATGAGCAGTTCTTC.

This chain links TRBV6-2 or TRBV6-3 with TRBJ1-1; 8 nucleotides agree with TRBD1. With 2 bases clipped from V and 1 base from J, the junction kept 3 bases outside the gene matches. Germline values: CDR1 MNHEY, CDR2 SVGEGT. The CDR3 totals 15 residues. CDR3 amino acids: CASSYGTGGNTEAFF. CDR3 nucleotide sequence: TGTGCCAGCAGTTACGGGACAGGCGGGAACACTGAAGCTTTCTTT.

This clone occurred a few times. This chain joins TRBV10-3 and TRBJ1-1, with D perhaps TRBD1 (5 bases). The V gene's germline CDR1 is ENHRY and CDR2 SYGVKD. This CDR3 is built from 16 residues. V lost 0 bases to trimming and J lost 5 bases, with 16 bases between them. CDR3 residues: CAISESRTRGGTEAFF. In DNA form, the CDR3 reads TGTGCCATCAGTGAGTCGAGGACACGGGGAGGGACTGAAGCTTTCTTT.

The V gene is TRBV7-9, the J gene TRBJ2-2; D may be TRBD2 (6 bases). Germline lookup yields CDR1 SEHNR and CDR2 FQNEAQ (reference sequence). Trimming pared 5 bases from V and 5 bases from J, leaving 12 bases between. This CDR3 comprises 14 residues. The CDR3 DNA reads as TGTGCCAGCAGCCAGGGAGGCTTGACCGGGGAGCTGTTTTTT. Protein sequence: CASSQGGLTGELFF.

This clone was recorded a few times. The chain uses TRBV27 and TRBJ1-5, with D tentatively TRBD1 (6 bases). Trimming took 6 bases from V and 7 from J, leaving 13 bases between them. CDR3 size: 13 residues. From germline, CDR1 is MNHEY and CDR2 SMNVEV (reference sequence). The chain's CDR3 is CASSIDRNQPQHF. The CDR3 DNA reads as TGTGCCAGCAGCATCGACAGGAACCAGCCCCAGCATTTT.

The chain couples TRBV9 to TRBJ1-2, with a weak D call TRBD1 (5 bases). The V end lost 4 bases, the J end lost 6 bases, and 13 bases lay between the germline ends. Germline-derived CDR1 and CDR2 are SGDLS and YYNGEE. The CDR3 has 13 amino acids. CDR3 sequence: CASSPGRYDGYTF. CDR3 sequence (DNA): TGTGCCAGCAGCCCAGGGAGGTACGATGGCTACACCTTC. The full variable domain, in which reference TRBV9 and TRBJ1-2 provide the parts outside the CDR3, is DSGVTQTPKHLITATGQRVTLRCSPRSGDLSVYWYQQSLDQGLQFLIQYYNGEERAKGNILERFSAQQFPDLHSELNLSSLELGDSALYFCASSPGRYDGYTFGSGTRLTVV.

The CDR3 DNA reads TGTGCCAGCAGCCAGCTGCGGGGGTCCGGGGAGCTGTTTTTT. It encodes CASSQLRGSGELFF. J is TRBJ2-2 and V is TRBV14; 7 positions match TRBD2. Losses at the gene ends were 3 bases for V and 6 bases for J; bases not matched to a gene: 4. The CDR3 consists of 14 residues. Germline values: CDR1 SGHDN, CDR2 FVKESK. The whole variable domain, filled in from reference TRBV14 and TRBJ2-2, reads EAGVTQFPSHSVIEKGQTVTLRCDPISGHDNLYWYRRVMGKEIKFLLHFVKESKQDESGMPNNRFLAERTGGTYSTLKVQPAELEDSGVYFCASSQLRGSGELFFGEGSRLTVL.